This T cell receptor beta chain appears in the sequencing data of a study of response to subunit inactivated influenza vaccine. Each CDR3 protein is one row after TCRdb ran MiXCR on the RT-PCR reads. This sample has about 540,000 distinct CDR3 sequences, with roughly 25% found just once. This clonotype has a handful of counts. These data were also reused for a study on T cells expressing NK-cell markers. From that paper: As the method of synthesis, 5'RACE template switching with UMIs yielded TCR beta cDNA.

The starting material was CD4+ T cells sorted from PBMCs, obtained about 11 days after vaccination. The sequence was obtained from a man in his forties or fifties who received an inactivated influenza vaccine.

CDR3 loop: CASSLMASGWEQYF. CDR3 nucleotide sequence: TGTGCCAGCAGTTTAATGGCTAGCGGGTGGGAGCAGTACTTC. The J gene is TRBJ2-7, the V gene TRBV12-3 or TRBV12-4; 8 bases fit TRBD2. V shed 2 bases, J shed 7 bases, and the junction held 7 bases outside the gene matches. The CDR3 extends over 14 amino acids.